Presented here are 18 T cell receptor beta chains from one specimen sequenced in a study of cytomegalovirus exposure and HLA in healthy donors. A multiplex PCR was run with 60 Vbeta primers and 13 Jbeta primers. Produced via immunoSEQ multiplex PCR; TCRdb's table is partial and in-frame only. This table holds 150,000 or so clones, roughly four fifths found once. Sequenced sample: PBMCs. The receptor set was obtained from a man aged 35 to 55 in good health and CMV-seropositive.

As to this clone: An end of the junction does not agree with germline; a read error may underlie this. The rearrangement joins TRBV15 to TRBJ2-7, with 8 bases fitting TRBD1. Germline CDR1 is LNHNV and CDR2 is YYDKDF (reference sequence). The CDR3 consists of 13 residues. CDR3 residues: CATSRGAGGALSF. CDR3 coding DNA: TGTGCCACCAGCAGAGGGGCAGGGGGCGCGTTATCCTTC.

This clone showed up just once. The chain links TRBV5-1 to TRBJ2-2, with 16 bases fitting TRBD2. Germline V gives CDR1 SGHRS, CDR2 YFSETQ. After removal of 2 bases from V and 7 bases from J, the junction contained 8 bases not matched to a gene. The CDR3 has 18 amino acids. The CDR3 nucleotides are TGCGCCAGCAGCTTTATTGGGACTAGCGGGAGGGCCGGCGGGGAGCTGTTTTTT. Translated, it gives CASSFIGTSGRAGGELFF.

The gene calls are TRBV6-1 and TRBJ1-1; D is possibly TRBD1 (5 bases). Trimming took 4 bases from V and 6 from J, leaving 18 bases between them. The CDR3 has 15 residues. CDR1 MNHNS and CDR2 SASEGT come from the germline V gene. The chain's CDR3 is CASSGAGRPRPEAFF. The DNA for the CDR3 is TGTGCCAGCAGTGGAGCAGGGAGACCGCGGCCTGAAGCTTTCTTT.

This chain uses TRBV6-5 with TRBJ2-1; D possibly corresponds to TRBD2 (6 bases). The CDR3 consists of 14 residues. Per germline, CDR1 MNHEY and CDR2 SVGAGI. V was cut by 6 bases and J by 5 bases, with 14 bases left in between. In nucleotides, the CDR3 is TGTGCCAGCAGGCCGGGACTCGTGAACAATGAGCAGTTCTTC. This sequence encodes CASRPGLVNNEQFF.

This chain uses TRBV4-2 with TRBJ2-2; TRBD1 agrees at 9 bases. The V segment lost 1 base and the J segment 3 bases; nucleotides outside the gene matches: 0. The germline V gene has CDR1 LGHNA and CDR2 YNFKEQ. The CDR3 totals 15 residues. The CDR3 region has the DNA TGTGCCAGCAGCCAAGGACAGGGGGACACCGGGGAGCTGTTTTTT. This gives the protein CASSQGQGDTGELFF.

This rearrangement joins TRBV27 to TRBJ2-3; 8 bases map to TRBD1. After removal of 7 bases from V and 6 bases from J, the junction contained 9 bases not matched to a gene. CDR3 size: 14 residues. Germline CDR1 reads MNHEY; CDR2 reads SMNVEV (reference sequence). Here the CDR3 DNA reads TGTGCCAGCACCACTCTCCGACAGGGGGATACGCAGTATTTT. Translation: CASTTLRQGDTQYF.

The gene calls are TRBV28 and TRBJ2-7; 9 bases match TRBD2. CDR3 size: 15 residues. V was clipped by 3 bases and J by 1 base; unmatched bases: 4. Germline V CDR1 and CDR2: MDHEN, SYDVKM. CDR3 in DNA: TGTGCCAGCAGTTTTCCTAGCGGGAAATCCTACGAGCAGTACTTC. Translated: CASSFPSGKSYEQYF. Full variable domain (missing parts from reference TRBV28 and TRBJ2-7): DVKVTQSSRYLVKRTGEKVFLECVQDMDHENMFWYRQDPGLGLRLIYFSYDVKMKEKGDIPEGYSVSREKKERFSLILESASTNQTSMYLCASSFPSGKSYEQYFGPGTRLTVT.

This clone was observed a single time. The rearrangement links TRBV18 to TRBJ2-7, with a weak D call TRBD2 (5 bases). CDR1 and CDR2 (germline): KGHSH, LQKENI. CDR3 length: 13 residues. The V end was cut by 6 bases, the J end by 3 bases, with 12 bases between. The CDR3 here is CASSKYRDYEQYF. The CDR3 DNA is TGTGCCAGCTCTAAATACCGGGACTACGAGCAGTACTTC.

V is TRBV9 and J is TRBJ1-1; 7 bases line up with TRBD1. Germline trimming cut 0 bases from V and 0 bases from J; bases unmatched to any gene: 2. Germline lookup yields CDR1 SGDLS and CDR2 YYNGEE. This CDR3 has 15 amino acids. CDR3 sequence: CASSVAGQLNTEAFF. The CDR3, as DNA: TGTGCCAGCAGCGTAGCGGGACAGCTGAACACTGAAGCTTTCTTT.

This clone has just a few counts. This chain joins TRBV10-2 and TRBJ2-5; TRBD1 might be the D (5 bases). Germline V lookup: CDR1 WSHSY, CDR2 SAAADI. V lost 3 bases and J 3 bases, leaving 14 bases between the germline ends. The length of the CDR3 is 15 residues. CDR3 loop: CASSETGRAKETQYF. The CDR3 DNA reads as TGCGCCAGCAGTGAAACGGGCAGGGCGAAAGAGACCCAGTACTTC.

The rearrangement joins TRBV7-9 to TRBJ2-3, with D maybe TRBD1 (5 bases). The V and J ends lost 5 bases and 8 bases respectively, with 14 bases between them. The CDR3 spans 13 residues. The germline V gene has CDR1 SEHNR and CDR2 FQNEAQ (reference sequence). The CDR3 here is CASSPTEQGTQYF. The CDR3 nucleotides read TGTGCCAGCAGCCCTACAGAGCAGGGTACGCAGTATTTT.

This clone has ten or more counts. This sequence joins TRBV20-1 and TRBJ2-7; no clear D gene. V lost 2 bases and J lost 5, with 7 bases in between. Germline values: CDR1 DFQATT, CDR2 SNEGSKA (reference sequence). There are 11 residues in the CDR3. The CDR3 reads CSARPRDEQYF. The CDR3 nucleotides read TGCAGTGCTAGACCCCGAGACGAGCAGTACTTC.

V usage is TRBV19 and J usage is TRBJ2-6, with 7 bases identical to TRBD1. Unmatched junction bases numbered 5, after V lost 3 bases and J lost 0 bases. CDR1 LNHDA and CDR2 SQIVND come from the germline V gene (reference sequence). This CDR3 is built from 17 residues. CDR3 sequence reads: CASSILTGPSGANVLTF. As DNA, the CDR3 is TGTGCCAGTAGTATCCTGACAGGGCCCTCTGGGGCCAACGTCCTGACTTTC.

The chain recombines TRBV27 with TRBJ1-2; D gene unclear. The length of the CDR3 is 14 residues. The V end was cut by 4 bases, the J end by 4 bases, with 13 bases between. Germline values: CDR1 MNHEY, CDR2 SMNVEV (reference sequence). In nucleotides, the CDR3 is TGTGCCAGCAGTTCCACATTCGAAACCTATGGCTACACCTTC. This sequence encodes CASSSTFETYGYTF.

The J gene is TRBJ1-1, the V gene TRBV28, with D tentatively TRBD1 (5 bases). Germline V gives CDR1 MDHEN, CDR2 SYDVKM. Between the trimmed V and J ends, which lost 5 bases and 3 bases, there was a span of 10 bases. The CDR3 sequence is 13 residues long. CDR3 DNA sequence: TGTGCCAGCAGTCCCGGACAAGACACTGAAGCTTTCTTT. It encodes CASSPGQDTEAFF. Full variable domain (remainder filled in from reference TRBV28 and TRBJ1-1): DVKVTQSSRYLVKRTGEKVFLECVQDMDHENMFWYRQDPGLGLRLIYFSYDVKMKEKGDIPEGYSVSREKKERFSLILESASTNQTSMYLCASSPGQDTEAFFGQGTRLTVV.

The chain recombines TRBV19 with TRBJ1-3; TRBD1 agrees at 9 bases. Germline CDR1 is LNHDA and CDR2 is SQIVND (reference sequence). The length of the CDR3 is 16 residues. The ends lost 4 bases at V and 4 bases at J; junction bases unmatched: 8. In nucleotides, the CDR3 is TGTGCCAGTAGTACCTTTGCGGGACAGGGAGGAAACACCATATATTTT. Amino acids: CASSTFAGQGGNTIYF.

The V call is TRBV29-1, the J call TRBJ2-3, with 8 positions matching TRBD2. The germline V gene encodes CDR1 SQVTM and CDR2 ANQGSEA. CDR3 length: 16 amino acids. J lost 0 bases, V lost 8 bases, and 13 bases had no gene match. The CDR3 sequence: CSISLLAALSTDTQYF. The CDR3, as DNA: TGCAGCATAAGTTTACTAGCGGCCCTTAGCACAGATACGCAGTATTTT.

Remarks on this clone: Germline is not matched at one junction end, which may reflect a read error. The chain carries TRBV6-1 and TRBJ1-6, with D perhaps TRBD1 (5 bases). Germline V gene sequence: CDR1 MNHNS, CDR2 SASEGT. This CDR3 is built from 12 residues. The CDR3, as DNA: TGTGCCAGCAGTGAAGTGACAGTCTCCCTCTACTTT. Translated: CASSEVTVSLYF.